This T cell receptor (beta chain) was documented in a study of T cells in localized non-small cell lung cancer (dated by TCRdb to the early 2020s). Broadly, across the study: T cell repertoires of 236 early-stage NSCLC patients were analyzed, with tumors being compared against uninvolved tumor-adjacent lungs. The cohort was made up of 236 treatment-naive NSCLC patients whose localized lung tumors had been resected. NSCLC patients had a mean age of around 66 years, and 129 were male and about a hundred female. Study-level results and caveats: A median of about 50 of the top 100 tumor clones turned up in the paired uninvolved adjacent lung, and under 30 of those clones also ranked among the top 100 of that same adjacent lung. Uninvolved tumor-adjacent lung showed the highest T cell clonality, higher than tumor, which suggests more focused antigenic responses in the uninvolved tumor-adjacent lung. Because of the exploratory design, TCR variables were selected using unadjusted p-values without false-discovery rate correction. Longer overall survival was associated with higher T cell density in blood, whereas shorter survival was associated with higher clonality in adjacent lung. Because multi-region tumor sequencing was not done, intratumor heterogeneity could not be ruled out.

The immunoSEQ Assay was used to sequence TCR beta CDR3 regions from DNA. In the original analysis: T cell density was computed as TCR beta template counts normalized to usable DNA estimated by amplifying housekeeping genes. Richness was estimated using the preseqR package, with extrapolation to 400,000 templates for PBMC samples and to 120,000 templates for tissue samples. Clonality was defined by subtracting Pielou's evenness from one. To identify tissue-enriched TCRs, differential abundance testing was run on productive amino-acid clonotypes with a minimum total count of 5 and an alpha of 0.1. The Jaccard Index and the Morisita Overlap Index were used to measure repertoire overlap between compartments. GLIPH grouped TCR beta CDR3s together with public tetramer-defined viral CDR3s, and a viral motif had to include at least three viral sequences and show V-gene enrichment. TCRdb took over this immuneACCESS table, retaining in-frame rearrangements with V and J assigned. Such tables are incomplete; in checked studies, under half of the missing clones stem from an unresolved V gene, and the remainder is unexplained. The V and J calls and the clone size are those of that table, but D and trimming were determined from the DNA. Counted in this sample were around 26,000 clones; 65% to 85% of them appeared once. Roughly 10% of the sample belongs to the ten largest clones.

Comment on this clone: Its antigen remains undetermined. Per-nucleotide qualities are absent, and no much larger clonotype sits a single base away.

At diagnosis, tumor, uninvolved tumor-adjacent lung and peripheral blood were collected and then preserved as a mix of FFPE and fresh-frozen material. For TCR repertoire profiling, blood samples were analyzed as peripheral blood mononuclear cells. The sequence derives from a man aged 40 to 70 with stage III squamous cell lung carcinoma. The material was peripheral blood, obtained before any cancer treatment.

The sequence in DNA is TGTGCCAGCAGTTTATTGGGGACGGGCACTGAAGCTTTCTTT. Its translation reads: CASSLLGTGTEAFF. The rearrangement joined TRBV28 to TRBJ1-1; D gene: possibly TRBD1, on 5 matching bases. Cut back by 1 base and 4 bases, the V and J ends lie 10 bases apart. The CDR3 holds 14 amino acids from the cysteine to the phenylalanine. Just the 42-base CDR3 DNA is kept, in frame starting at base 1. For CDR1 and CDR2, the germline V gene lists MDHEN and SYDVKM.